This T cell receptor (beta chain) was recovered during a study of vaccination and CD4 T cells after COVID-19. Study overall: Convalescent individuals numbered four females and six males, two being Hispanic.

This clonotype came up a few times. Its matching antigen is unknown. Sequencing of DNA taken from cultured CD4+ T cells relied on the Oncomine TCR Beta short-read assay. TCRdb passed the PCR reads through MiXCR, listing each CDR3 protein once. The sample holds tens of thousands of distinct CDR3 sequences, around three fifths seen once. V lost 0 bases, J lost 3 bases, and 18 bases lay in between. Germline CDR1 MNHEY, CDR2 SVGEGT. The CDR3 spans 17 residues. Treatment here: approximately 10-day PBMC culture with coronavirus spike peptide pools or control peptides (ViraFEST assay). Peptide-pool expansion of antigen-specific T cells preceded TCR sequencing in ViraFEST. These CD4+ T cells came from roughly eleven-day cultures by negative selection.

The receptor comes from a human donor who had recovered from COVID-19. Material: CD4+ T cells from blood, cultured in vitro. The chain has TRBV6-2 or TRBV6-3 and TRBJ2-7; D not resolved. CDR3 region: CASSYSPLGRKNYEQYF. The CDR3 DNA reads TGTGCCAGCAGTTACTCCCCTCTAGGCAGGAAAAACTACGAGCAGTACTTC.